The 4 T cell receptor beta chains below all came from one sample that was sequenced in a study of blood T cell repertoires in COVID-19. Method: immunoSEQ multiplex PCR; TCRdb's copy keeps in-frame clones and lacks some. There are about 130,000 clones in the sample; around 77% occur only once, and roughly 10% lies in the top ten. Sequencing was carried out using peripheral blood. The receptor source for this set is a human donor in a cohort sampled during active COVID-19.

CDR3 region: CASFPGGGEAAAFF. DNA for the CDR3: TGCGCCAGCTTTCCTGGGGGAGGAGAGGCGGCTGCTTTCTTT. V is TRBV5-1 and J is TRBJ1-1, with D possibly being TRBD1 (5 bases). Germline V lookup: CDR1 SGHRS, CDR2 YFSETQ. V shed 7 bases and J shed 11 bases, with 24 bases lying between them. This CDR3 has 14 residues.

The chain links TRBV5-6 to TRBJ2-7; possible D gene TRBD2, 7 bases. Germline lookup yields CDR1 SGHDT and CDR2 YYEEEE. CDR3 length: 15 residues. Between the trimmed V and J ends, which lost 4 bases and 2 bases, there was a span of 16 bases. DNA for the CDR3: TGTGCCAGCAGCCCCGGGGGGCGAGGTGCCTACGAGCAGTACTTC. This translates into CASSPGGRGAYEQYF. The whole variable domain, remainder taken from reference TRBV5-6 and TRBJ2-7, is DAGVTQSPTHLIKTRGQQVTLRCSPKSGHDTVSWYQQALGQGPQFIFQYYEEEERQRGNFPDRFSGHQFPNYSSELNVNALLLGDSALYLCASSPGGRGAYEQYFGPGTRLTVT.

V and J are TRBV6-5 and TRBJ2-7; TRBD1 might be the D (7 bases). CDR3 size: 15 residues. Trimming pared 6 bases from V and 2 bases from J, leaving 17 bases between. CDR1 and CDR2 from the germline V gene are MNHEY and SVGAGI. CDR3 bases: TGTGCCAGCAGGGGCGGGACAGCAACCCCCTACGAGCAGTACTTC. It codes for CASRGGTATPYEQYF.

The chain joins TRBV19 to TRBJ1-5; 8 nucleotides match TRBD1. V gave up 6 bases and J gave up 4 bases; unmatched junction bases: 8. The germline CDR1 and CDR2 sequences are LNHDA and SQIVND (reference sequence). CDR3 length equals 15 residues. CDR3 residues: CASSPWDRRNQPQHF. The CDR3 DNA is TGTGCCAGTAGCCCTTGGGACAGGAGAAATCAGCCCCAGCATTTT.